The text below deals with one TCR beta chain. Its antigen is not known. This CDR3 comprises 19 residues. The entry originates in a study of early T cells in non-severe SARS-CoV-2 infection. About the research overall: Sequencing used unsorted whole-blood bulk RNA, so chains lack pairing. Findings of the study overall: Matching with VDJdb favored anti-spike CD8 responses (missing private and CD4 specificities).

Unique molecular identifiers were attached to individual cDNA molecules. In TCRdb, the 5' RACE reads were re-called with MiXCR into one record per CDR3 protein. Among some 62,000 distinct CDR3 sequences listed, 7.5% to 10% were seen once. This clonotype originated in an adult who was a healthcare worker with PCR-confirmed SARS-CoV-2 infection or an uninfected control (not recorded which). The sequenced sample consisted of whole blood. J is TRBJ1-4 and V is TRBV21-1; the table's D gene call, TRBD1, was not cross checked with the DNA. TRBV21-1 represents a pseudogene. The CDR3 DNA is TGTGCCAGCAGCAAAGACCCCGGACAGGCGGGTGCAACTAATGAAAAACTGTTTTTT. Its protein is CASSKDPGQAGATNEKLFF.